This T cell receptor beta chain was identified during a study of blood T cell repertoires in COVID-19. Study background: Samples representing acute and convalescent COVID-19 were sourced from the United States, Italy and Spain. PBMCs, B-cell-depleted T cells, or T cells were the source of the cDNA or gDNA that made up the material.

The V gene end was trimmed by 10 bases and the J gene end by 3 bases; junction bases not matched to a gene: 5. Germline V gives CDR1 MDHEN, CDR2 SYDVKM. The CDR3 runs 13 residues. In the original analysis: Amplification of reference gene primers provided the estimated nucleated cell counts. Profiling relied on immunoSEQ multiplex PCR, and the TCRdb table lists in-frame clones only, not all of them. The V and J calls and the clone size are those of that table, but D and trimming were determined from the DNA. This sample yields around 46,000 clones, of which around 87% are seen a single time; 15% to 20% belongs to the top ten.

The sequence derives from a human donor in a cohort sampled during active COVID-19. The chain is built from TRBV28 and TRBJ2-7; 11 bases map to TRBD2. The material sequenced was peripheral blood. In DNA form, the CDR3 reads TGTGCCACCGTAGCGGGAGGGGGCTACGAGCAGTACTTC. It is translated as CATVAGGGYEQYF. The entire variable domain, with the rest obtained from reference TRBV28 and TRBJ2-7, is as follows: DVKVTQSSRYLVKRTGEKVFLECVQDMDHENMFWYRQDPGLGLRLIYFSYDVKMKEKGDIPEGYSVSREKKERFSLILESASTNQTSMYLCATVAGGGYEQYFGPGTRLTVT.